The present TCR beta chain was sequenced within a study of cytomegalovirus exposure and HLA in healthy donors. General study results and limits: The authors listed approximately 160 TCR beta chains as cytomegalovirus-associated.

Notes on this clone: Antigen specificity is unknown.

The primer mix had 60 Vbeta and 13 Jbeta primers. Method: immunoSEQ multiplex PCR; TCRdb's copy keeps in-frame clones and lacks some. There are fewer than 150,000 clones in the sample; around three quarters occur only once, and 6.5% lies in the top ten. V was clipped by 0 bases and J by 3 bases, with 7 bases between them. The germline V gene encodes CDR1 LGHNA and CDR2 YNFKEQ. The CDR3 consists of 14 residues. The rearrangement uses TRBV4-2 and TRBJ2-3; D unclear. Sequencing was done on a sample of PBMCs. The clonotype comes from a man aged 40-49 years in good health and CMV-seropositive. This CDR3 is CASSQEWQTDTQYF. In nucleotides, the CDR3 is TGTGCCAGCAGCCAAGAGTGGCAGACAGATACGCAGTATTTT.